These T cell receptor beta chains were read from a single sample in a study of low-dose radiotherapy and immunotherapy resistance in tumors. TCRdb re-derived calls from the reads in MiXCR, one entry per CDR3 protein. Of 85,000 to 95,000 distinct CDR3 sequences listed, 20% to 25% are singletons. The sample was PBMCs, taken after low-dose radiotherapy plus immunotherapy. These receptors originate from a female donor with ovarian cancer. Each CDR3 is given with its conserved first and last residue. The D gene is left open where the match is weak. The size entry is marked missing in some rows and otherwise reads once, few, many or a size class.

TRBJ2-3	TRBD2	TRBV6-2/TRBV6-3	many	TGTGCCAGCAGTTCGTCGGTGAGCGGGAGAAGGAGCACAGATACGCAGTATTTT	CASSSSVSGRRSTDTQYF
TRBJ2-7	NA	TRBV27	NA	TGTGCCAGCAGCCACACAGATTCGACCTACGAGCAGTACTTC	CASSHTDSTYEQYF
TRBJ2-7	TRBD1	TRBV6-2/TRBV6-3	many	TGTGCCAGCACCCCGCCGGGACAGGCGACCTACGAGCAGTACTTC	CASTPPGQATYEQYF
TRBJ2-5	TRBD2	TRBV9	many	TGTGCCAGCAGCTCCCGACTAGCGGGAGGAGAGACCCAGTACTTC	CASSSRLAGGETQYF
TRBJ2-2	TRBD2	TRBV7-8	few	TGTGCCAGCAGCCCAACTAGCGGGGGGTCCACGAACACCGGGGAGCTGTTTTTT	CASSPTSGGSTNTGELFF
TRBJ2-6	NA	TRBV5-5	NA	TGTGCCAGCAGCTTGCGAGTCACGAGCTCTGGGGCCAACGTCCTGACTTTC	CASSLRVTSSGANVLTF
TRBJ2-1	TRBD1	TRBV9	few	TGTGCCAGCAGCGGGGACAGTAATGAGCAGTTCTTC	CASSGDSNEQFF
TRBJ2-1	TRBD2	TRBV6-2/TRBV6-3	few	TGTGCCAGCAGTCAAACTAGCGGGAGGAGCTCCTACAATGAGCAGTTCTTC	CASSQTSGRSSYNEQFF
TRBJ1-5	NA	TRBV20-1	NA	TGCAGTGCTAGTCTAGCGCTAAATCAGCCCCAGCATTTT	CSASLALNQPQHF
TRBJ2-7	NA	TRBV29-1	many	TGCAGCGTTGAAGGGACCGGGACATCGACCTACGAGCAGTACTTC	CSVEGTGTSTYEQYF
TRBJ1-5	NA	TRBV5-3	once	TGTGCCAGCAGCCCTACAAACTCCCCTAGAGACAGTAGCAATCAGCCCCAGCATTTT	CASSPTNSPRDSSNQPQHF
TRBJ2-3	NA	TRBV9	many	TGTGCCAGCAGCCCTCATCTGGCTACTGGCACAGATACGCAGTATTTT	CASSPHLATGTDTQYF
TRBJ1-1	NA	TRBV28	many	TGTGCCACCCAGTTTAGAGTTGGGAACACTGAAGCTTTCTTT	CATQFRVGNTEAFF
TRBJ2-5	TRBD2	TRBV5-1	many	TGCGCCAGCAGCTTGGCCACGGGGGGAAGGGCCCAAGAGACCCAGTACTTC	CASSLATGGRAQETQYF
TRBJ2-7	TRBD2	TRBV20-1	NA	TGCAGTGCTAGAGTGGGGCGGGAGGGTTTCTCCTACGAGCAGTACTTC	CSARVGREGFSYEQYF
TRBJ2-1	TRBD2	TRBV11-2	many	TGTGCCAGCAGCTTAACTCTTTGGACTAGCGGGAGGGGGCCCCGTTGGGACAATGAGCAGTTCTTC	CASSLTLWTSGRGPRWDNEQFF
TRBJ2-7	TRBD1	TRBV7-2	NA	TGTGCCAGCAGCCCCGGAAATCGACAGGGATCTACCTACGAGCAGTACTTC	CASSPGNRQGSTYEQYF
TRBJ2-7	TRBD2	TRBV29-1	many	TGCAGCGCGGGGACTCCCGGGGGGGAGCAGTACTTC	CSAGTPGGEQYF
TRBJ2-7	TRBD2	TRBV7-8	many	TGTGCCAGCAGCTTGTCTGACGGGAGGGCCTACGAGCAGTACTTC	CASSLSDGRAYEQYF
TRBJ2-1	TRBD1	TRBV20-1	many	TGCAGTGCTAGAGCCACCGGGACAGGGGCTCGCAATGAGCAGTTCTTC	CSARATGTGARNEQFF
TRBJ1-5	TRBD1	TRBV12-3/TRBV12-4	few	TGTGCCAGCACCAAGACAGGGGGCAATCAGCCCCAGCATTTT	CASTKTGGNQPQHF
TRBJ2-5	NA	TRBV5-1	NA	TGCGCCAGCAGCTTGACGCAGGGGCCAGCGACCCAGAACTTC	CASSLTQGPATQNF
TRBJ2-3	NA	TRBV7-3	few	TGTGCCAGCAGCACAGGGCAGGGTGGGATAGATACGCAGTATTTT	CASSTGQGGIDTQYF
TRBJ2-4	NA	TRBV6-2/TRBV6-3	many	TGTGCCAGCAGTGAAGGTCAACTTGTGCGGAACATTCAGTACTTC	CASSEGQLVRNIQYF
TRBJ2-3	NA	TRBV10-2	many	TGCGCCAGCAGGGGAGGACAGAGGCTCGGGGGGACAGATACGCAGTATTTT	CASRGGQRLGGTDTQYF
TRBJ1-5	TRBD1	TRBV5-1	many	TGCGCCAGCAGCCAGGGGGCCGGACAGCCCCAGCATTTT	CASSQGAGQPQHF
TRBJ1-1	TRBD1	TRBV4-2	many	TGTGCCAGCAGGACGACAGGGGACACTGAAGCTTTCTTT	CASRTTGDTEAFF
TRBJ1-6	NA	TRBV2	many	TGTGCCAGCCGGGATGGACGTAGCTCCTATAATTCACCCCTCCACTTT	CASRDGRSSYNSPLHF
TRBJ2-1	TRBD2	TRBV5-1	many	TGCGCCAGCAGCTTGCTTCCTAGCGGGGGGGTCTCCTACAATGAGCAGTTCTTC	CASSLLPSGGVSYNEQFF
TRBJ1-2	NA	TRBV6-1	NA	TGTGCCAGCAGTTACTCGCTTCACCAAGGGGGTTACACCTTC	CASSYSLHQGGYTF
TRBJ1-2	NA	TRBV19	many	TGTGCCAGTAGTATAGGGGCCCGGGCCCTTCATGGCTACACCTTC	CASSIGARALHGYTF
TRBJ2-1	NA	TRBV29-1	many	TGCAGCGTTGAAGGGAGCGGGGACACCTTGTCCTTC	CSVEGSGDTLSF
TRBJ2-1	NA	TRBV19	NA	TGTGCCAGTAGTATGACGGGTGCTAGCTCCTACAATGAGCAGTTCTTC	CASSMTGASSYNEQFF
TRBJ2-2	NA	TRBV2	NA	TGTGCCAGCAAAGAGCGTCTGGCAGGGGCCACCGGGGAGCTGTTTTTT	CASKERLAGATGELFF
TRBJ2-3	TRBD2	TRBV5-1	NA	TGCGCCAGCAAGCGGGAGGGCACAGATACGCAGTATTTT	CASKREGTDTQYF
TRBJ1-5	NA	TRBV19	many	TGTGCCACCCAGGGGATGGGCAATAGCAATCAGCCCCAGCATTTT	CATQGMGNSNQPQHF
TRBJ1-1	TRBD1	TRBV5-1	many	TGCGCCAGCGCCCCAGGGGGCGGAAGGACTGAAGCTTTCTTT	CASAPGGGRTEAFF
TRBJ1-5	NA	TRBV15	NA	TGTGCCACCAGCAAGGGAGAGAGCGGCAATCAGCCCCAGCATTTT	CATSKGESGNQPQHF
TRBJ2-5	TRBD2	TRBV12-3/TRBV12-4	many	TGTGCCAGCACCCGTAGCGGGGGCCCAGAGACCCAGTACTTC	CASTRSGGPETQYF
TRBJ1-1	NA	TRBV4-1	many	TGCGCCAGCAGCCAAGATACGGCCAGAAGGGGCCTCCTGAACACTGAAGCTTTCTTT	CASSQDTARRGLLNTEAFF
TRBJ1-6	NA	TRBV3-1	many	TGTGCCAGCAGCGCAGAAGGTAGAAGGGACTCACCCCTCCACTTT	CASSAEGRRDSPLHF
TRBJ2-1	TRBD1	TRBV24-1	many	TGTGCCACCAGTGACACCGGGACAGGATTGAACAATGAGCAGTTCTTC	CATSDTGTGLNNEQFF
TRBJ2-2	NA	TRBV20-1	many	TGCAGTGCTAGGCCGCATCCAGCTGGGCAGCCCGGGGAGCTGTTTTTT	CSARPHPAGQPGELFF
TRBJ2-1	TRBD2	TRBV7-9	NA	TGTGCCAGCAGCTTAGCGGCTAGCGGGAGGGCCCATGAGCAGTTCTTC	CASSLAASGRAHEQFF
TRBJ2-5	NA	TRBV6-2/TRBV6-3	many	TGTGCCAGCACAAGACTCCCAGAAGAGACCCAGTACTTC	CASTRLPEETQYF
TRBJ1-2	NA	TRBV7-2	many	TGTGCCAGCAGCTCAGCCCCGGGTCCGGCGGGACAAGGCTACACCTTC	CASSSAPGPAGQGYTF
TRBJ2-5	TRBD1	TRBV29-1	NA	TGCAGCGTAGGGACAGCCTCCTGGGAGACCCAGTACTTC	CSVGTASWETQYF
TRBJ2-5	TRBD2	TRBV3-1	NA	TGTGCCAGCAGCCAACTAGCGGGAGAAGAGACCCAGTACTTC	CASSQLAGEETQYF
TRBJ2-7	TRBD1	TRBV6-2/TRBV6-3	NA	TGTGCCAGCAACGACGTTGGGGACAGGGTCAACGAGCAGTACTTC	CASNDVGDRVNEQYF
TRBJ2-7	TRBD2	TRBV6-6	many	TGTGCCAGCAGTTACTCCGGACTAGCGGAACCTAGCTCCTACGAGCAGTACTTC	CASSYSGLAEPSSYEQYF
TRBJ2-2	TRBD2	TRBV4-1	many	TGCGCCAGCAGCCAAGATGGCGCGGGGGGGGGGACCGGGGAGCTGTTTTTT	CASSQDGAGGGTGELFF
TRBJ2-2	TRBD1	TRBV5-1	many	TGCGCCAGCAGCTTGGTTCCAGGGGGCACCGGGGAGCTGTTTTTT	CASSLVPGGTGELFF
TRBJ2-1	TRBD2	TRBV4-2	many	TGTGCCAGCAGCCAACCTAGCGGGGGGGTTAATGAGCAGTTCTTC	CASSQPSGGVNEQFF
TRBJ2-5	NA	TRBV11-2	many	TGTGCCAGCAGCTTAGACGCAGGGGGAGGCGGGACCCAGTACTTC	CASSLDAGGGGTQYF
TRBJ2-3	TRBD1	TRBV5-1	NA	TGCGCCAGCAGCTTCAACTCCGGGACAGGGGACGTGCGCCGGTATTTT	CASSFNSGTGDVRRYF
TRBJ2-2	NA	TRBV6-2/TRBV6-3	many	TGTGCCAGCAGTTACACCGGGGGGAACACCGGGGAGCTGTTTTTT	CASSYTGGNTGELFF